The next 12 T cell receptor beta chains were all read from a single sample in a study of T cells in Graves' hyperthyroidism and ophthalmopathy. Amplification of TCR beta CDR3 regions was performed using RNA transcripts as template. The primer set for the first-round RT-PCR of the TCR CDR3 was HTBI. TCRdb reprocessed the multiplex PCR reads with MiXCR, giving one entry per CDR3 protein. The table includes about 400,000 distinct CDR3 sequences, roughly 15% detected once. Sequencing input: blood. Receptors were obtained from a woman aged 55-70 years with Graves' ophthalmopathy.

This clonotype was seen repeatedly, ten times or more. J is TRBJ2-1 and V is TRBV12-3 or TRBV12-4; TRBD1 is a possible D gene (6 bases). The CDR3 is 14 amino acids. Trimming took off 7 bases at V and 7 bases at J, with 17 bases between the two ends. The CDR3 loop reads CASTTRTVTNEQFF. CDR3 DNA sequence: TGTGCCAGCACCACCAGGACAGTCACGAATGAGCAGTTCTTC.

This chain uses TRBV5-1 with TRBJ1-4, with a possible D match to TRBD1 (6 bases). The CDR3 spans 14 residues. The V and J ends lost 5 bases and 8 bases respectively, with 16 bases between them. The germline V gene has CDR1 SGHRS and CDR2 YFSETQ. In DNA form, the CDR3 reads TGCGCCAGCAGTAAACAGGGAACGAAAGAAAAACTGTTTTTT. As protein: CASSKQGTKEKLFF.

This clonotype occurred many times. This rearrangement joins TRBV28 to TRBJ2-7, with no clear D. Trimming shortened V by 3 bases and J by 4 bases, and 10 bases separated the two germline ends. The CDR3 runs to 13 residues. CDR1 is MDHEN and CDR2 is SYDVKM in the germline V gene. CDR3 region: CASSFHMKYEQYF. The CDR3 region has the DNA TGTGCCAGCAGTTTCCACATGAAGTACGAGCAGTACTTC.

DNA of the CDR3: TGCGCCAGCAAACTAGCGGGAATAGATACGCAGTATTTT. It translates to CASKLAGIDTQYF. The chain is built from TRBV10-2 and TRBJ2-3; 10 nucleotides line up with TRBD2. Trimming took 7 bases from V and 5 from J; bases not matched to a gene: 3. Germline-derived CDR1 and CDR2 are WSHSY and SAAADI. The CDR3 loop spans 13 amino acids.

Concerning this clonotype itself: The germline gene is not matched at one end of the junction; a read error may be the cause. V usage is TRBV20-1 and J usage is TRBJ1-3; no clear D. The CDR3 is made up of 15 amino acids. CDR1 DFQATT and CDR2 SNEGSKA come from the germline V gene (reference sequence). In DNA form, the CDR3 reads TGCAGTGCGTCCCACGGCTCCTCCTCTGGGAACACCATATATTTT. Translation: CSASHGSSSGNTIYF.

This clonotype was found many times. This chain uses TRBV7-9 with TRBJ2-5, with 9 bases fitting TRBD1. Germline V gene data show CDR1 as SEHNR and CDR2 as FQNEAQ (reference sequence). The V and J ends lost 2 bases and 6 bases, in that order; junction bases with no gene match: 10. CDR3 length equals 16 residues. DNA of the CDR3: TGTGCCAGCAGCTTAATCGGGACAGGGTTAGGGAAGACCCAGTACTTC. Amino acids: CASSLIGTGLGKTQYF. Based on the CDR3 plus reference TRBV7-9 and TRBJ2-5, the full variable domain is DTGVSQNPRHKITKRGQNVTFRCDPISEHNRLYWYRQTLGQGPEFLTYFQNEAQLEKSRLLSDRFSAERPKGSFSTLEIQRTEQGDSAMYLCASSLIGTGLGKTQYFGPGTRLLVL.

The genes are TRBV19 and TRBJ2-1, with a possible D match to TRBD1 (6 bases). CDR3 length equals 15 residues. CDR1 and CDR2 from the germline V gene are LNHDA and SQIVND (reference sequence). V was clipped by 4 bases and J by 5 bases, with 15 bases between them. CDR3 loop: CASSKGDRVHNEQFF. The DNA for the CDR3 is TGTGCCAGTAGTAAGGGGGATAGGGTACACAATGAGCAGTTCTTC.

This clonotype appeared many times. The chain carries TRBV12-3 or TRBV12-4 and TRBJ2-7, with D perhaps TRBD1 (6 bases). The CDR3 runs 13 residues. The V and J ends lost 4 bases and 4 bases respectively, with 11 bases between them. CDR3 coding DNA: TGTGCCAGCAGTTCAGGGGTCAAATACGAGCAGTACTTC. The encoded protein is CASSSGVKYEQYF.

The CDR3 bases are TGTGCCAGCACCTTAGGACCAGGAGCCTGGGAGCCCCAGCATTTT. Amino acids: CASTLGPGAWEPQHF. V usage is TRBV28 and J usage is TRBJ1-5; D is uncertain. The CDR3 runs 15 residues. Germline values: CDR1 MDHEN, CDR2 SYDVKM. Between the trimmed V and J ends, which lost 7 bases and 8 bases, there was a span of 21 bases.

The V gene is TRBV29-1, the J gene TRBJ2-7, with no clear D. Trimming left V 4 bases short and J 4 bases short, with 11 bases between. The CDR3 loop spans 12 amino acids. The germline V gene has CDR1 SQVTM and CDR2 ANQGSEA. The CDR3 here is CSVGDYGYEQYF. CDR3 nucleotides: TGCAGCGTTGGAGATTATGGGTACGAGCAGTACTTC.

Ten or more counts support this clonotype. The V gene is TRBV20-1, the J gene TRBJ1-2; the D is unclear. The V gene's germline CDR1 is DFQATT and CDR2 SNEGSKA (reference sequence). The CDR3 sequence is 12 residues long. The V end lost 3 bases, the J end lost 6 bases, and 11 bases lay between the germline ends. Here the CDR3 reads CSASSPSDGYTF. The CDR3 DNA sequence: TGCAGTGCTAGTAGCCCCAGTGATGGCTACACCTTC.

This chain connects TRBV29-1 to TRBJ2-1; possibly TRBD1 for D (6 bases). Deletions cut 8 bases from V and 1 base from J, with 12 bases between. This CDR3 has 13 amino acids. Germline lookup yields CDR1 SQVTM and CDR2 ANQGSEA. The CDR3 protein is CSKRGGSYNEQFF. CDR3 nucleotides: TGCAGCAAACGAGGGGGATCCTACAATGAGCAGTTCTTC.